What follows describes a single TCR beta chain. This receptor's antigen is unknown. No much larger clonotype is one base removed from it; base qualities were not supplied. The CDR3 starts with the cysteine, ends with the phenylalanine, and has 16 residues. The only DNA kept is the CDR3, 48 bases in frame from the first base. Sequences SGHVS (CDR1) and FQNEAQ (CDR2) are obtained from the germline V gene. A distance of 14 bases separates the germline ends of V and J, which lose 5 bases and 0 bases respectively. These data are taken from a study of cytomegalovirus exposure and HLA in healthy donors (dated by TCRdb to 2016 to 2017). About the study as a whole: According to a later analysis, one platform produced both the 100 to 150 validation repertoires and the approximately 670 repertoires of the first cohort. The aim of the study was to test whether cataloging public T cell receptors could identify signatures of past pathogen exposure. To predict cytomegalovirus infection status, the study combined high-throughput TCR immunosequencing, statistical association of individual TCRs with disease status, and machine learning. In addition to the first cohort of around 670 subjects, a separate validation cohort of 120 different subjects was used.

The donors were included in the validation cohort of over a hundred subjects, a group kept apart from the roughly 670-subject first cohort. Points the paper makes about the study in general: Of the cluster scores, around 95% were above 0 in a later analysis, which found that TCRs clustered in the first cohort also tended to co-occur in the 120 validation repertoires. According to the authors, the approach could potentially be generalized to other disease states and immunological phenotypes. While some public TCRs were present in many individuals, most TCR sequences turned up only very rarely across donors. Three of the identified cytomegalovirus-associated TCR beta chains were confirmed in vitro to be specific for cytomegalovirus antigens. The classifier was reported to diagnose cytomegalovirus status with high specificity and sensitivity in both the original cohort and the validation cohort. A later analysis had no HLA typing for the validation cohort, so co-occurrence there was scored across all 130 or so repertoires. The study listed 150 to 200 TCR beta chains as associated with cytomegalovirus.

Libraries were made using the immunoSEQ multiplex PCR assay. As for the authors' bioinformatics: A statistical classification framework was developed to diagnose cytomegalovirus status using the catalog of TCR beta chain sequences. The immuneACCESS repertoire file appears here via TCRdb, limited to in-frame rearrangements. These files lack a portion of the clones; in checked studies, under half of the deficit traces to unresolved V genes, and the cause of the others is not known. Clone size and V and J calls were adopted from that table, with D and trimming inferred from the DNA. Across this sample there are 150,000 to 160,000 clones, with 86% seen only once. The top ten clonotypes cover 2% to 2.5% of the sample.

This clonotype was sampled from a human donor in good health. The sample consisted of PBMCs. The chain joins TRBV7-8 to TRBJ1-5; the D gene is possibly TRBD1, with 6 bases matching. The CDR3 protein sequence reads: CASSPDRTYSNQPQHF. DNA sequence: TGTGCCAGCAGCCCGGACAGAACCTATAGCAATCAGCCCCAGCATTTT.